This TCR beta chain emerged from a study of blood T cell repertoires in COVID-19. TCRdb's table, derived via immunoSEQ multiplex PCR, lists solely in-frame clones and lacks some. The repertoire holds 280,000 or so clones, with approximately 89% as singletons. The germline V gene encodes CDR1 MNHNS and CDR2 SASEGT. The CDR3 spans 16 residues. Deletions cut 0 bases from V and 5 bases from J, with 14 bases between. Sequencing was performed on PBMCs or T cells enriched from blood (not recorded which). The chain couples TRBV6-1 to TRBJ1-5, with a possible D match to TRBD1 (6 bases). The origin of this receptor is a woman in her forties or fifties who had been exposed to COVID-19. The DNA of the CDR3 is TGTGCCAGCAGTGAAGCGAGGGGGGGGACTTATCAGCCCCAGCATTTT. This encodes CASSEARGGTYQPQHF.